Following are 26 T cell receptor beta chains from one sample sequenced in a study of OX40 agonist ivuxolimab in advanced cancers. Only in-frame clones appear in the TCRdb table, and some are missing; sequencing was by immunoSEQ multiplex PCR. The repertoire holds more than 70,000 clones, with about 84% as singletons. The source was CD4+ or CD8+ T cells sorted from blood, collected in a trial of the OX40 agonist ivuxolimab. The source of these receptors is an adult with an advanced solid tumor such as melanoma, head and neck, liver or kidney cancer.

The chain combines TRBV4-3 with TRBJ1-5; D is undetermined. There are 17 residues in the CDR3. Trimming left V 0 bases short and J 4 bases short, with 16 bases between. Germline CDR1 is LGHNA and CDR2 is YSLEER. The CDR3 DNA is TGCGCCAGCAGCCAAGATCCTTACGCCACCATAAATCAGCCCCAGCATTTT. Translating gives CASSQDPYATINQPQHF.

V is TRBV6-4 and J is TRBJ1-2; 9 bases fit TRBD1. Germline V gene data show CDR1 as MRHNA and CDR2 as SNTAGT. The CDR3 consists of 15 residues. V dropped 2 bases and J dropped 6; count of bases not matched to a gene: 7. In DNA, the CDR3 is TGTGCCAGCAGTGACACTGGGACAGGGTGGAATGGCTACACCTTC. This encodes CASSDTGTGWNGYTF.

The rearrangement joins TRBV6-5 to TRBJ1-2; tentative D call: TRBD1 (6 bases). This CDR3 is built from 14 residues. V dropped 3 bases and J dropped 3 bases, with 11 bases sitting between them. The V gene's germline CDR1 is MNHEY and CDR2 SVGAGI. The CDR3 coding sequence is TGTGCCAGCAGTTATAGCAGGGGAGACTATGGCTACACCTTC. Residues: CASSYSRGDYGYTF.

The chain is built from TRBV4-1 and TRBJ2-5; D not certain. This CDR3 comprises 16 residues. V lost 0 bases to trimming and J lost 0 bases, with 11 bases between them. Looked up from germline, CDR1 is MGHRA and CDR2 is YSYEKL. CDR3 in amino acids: CASSQDGTPYQETQYF. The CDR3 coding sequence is TGCGCCAGCAGCCAAGATGGCACCCCGTACCAAGAGACCCAGTACTTC.

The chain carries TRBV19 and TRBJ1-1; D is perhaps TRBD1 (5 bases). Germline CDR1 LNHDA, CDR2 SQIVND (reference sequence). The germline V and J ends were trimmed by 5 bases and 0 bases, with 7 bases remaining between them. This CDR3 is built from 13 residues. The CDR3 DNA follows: TGTGCCAGTAGTGCACAGGTGAACACTGAAGCTTTCTTT. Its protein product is CASSAQVNTEAFF.

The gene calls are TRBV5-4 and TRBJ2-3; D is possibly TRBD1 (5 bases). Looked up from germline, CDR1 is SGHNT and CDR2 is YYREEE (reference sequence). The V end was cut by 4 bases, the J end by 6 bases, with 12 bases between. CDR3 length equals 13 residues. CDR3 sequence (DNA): TGTGCCAGCAGCCTGAGACAGTCGGATACGCAGTATTTT. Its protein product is CASSLRQSDTQYF.

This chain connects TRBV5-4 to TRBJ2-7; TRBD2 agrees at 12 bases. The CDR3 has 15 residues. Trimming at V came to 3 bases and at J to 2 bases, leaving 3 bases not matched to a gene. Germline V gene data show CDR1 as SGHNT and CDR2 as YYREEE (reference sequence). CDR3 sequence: CASSSWTSGTYEQYF. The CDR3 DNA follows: TGTGCCAGCAGCTCTTGGACTAGCGGGACCTACGAGCAGTACTTC.

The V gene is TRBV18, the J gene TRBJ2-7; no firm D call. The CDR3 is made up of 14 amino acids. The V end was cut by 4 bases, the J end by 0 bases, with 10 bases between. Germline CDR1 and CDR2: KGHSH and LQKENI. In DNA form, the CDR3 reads TGTGCCAGCTCACTAGGTACCAACTCCTACGAGCAGTACTTC. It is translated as CASSLGTNSYEQYF.

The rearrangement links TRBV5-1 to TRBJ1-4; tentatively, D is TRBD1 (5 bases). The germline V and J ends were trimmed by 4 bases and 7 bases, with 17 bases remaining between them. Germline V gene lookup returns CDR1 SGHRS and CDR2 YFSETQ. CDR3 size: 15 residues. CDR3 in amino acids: CASSPGGSAGEKLFF. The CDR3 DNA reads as TGCGCCAGCAGCCCTGGGGGTTCAGCGGGTGAAAAACTGTTTTTT.

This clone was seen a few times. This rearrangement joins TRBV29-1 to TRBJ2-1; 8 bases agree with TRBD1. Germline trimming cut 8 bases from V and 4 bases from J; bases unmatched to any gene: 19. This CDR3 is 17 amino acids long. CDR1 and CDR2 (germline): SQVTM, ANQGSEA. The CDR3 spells CSFSVGGSGQEYNEQFF. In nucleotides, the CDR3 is TGCAGCTTCTCGGTGGGGGGTTCGGGACAGGAGTACAATGAGCAGTTCTTC.

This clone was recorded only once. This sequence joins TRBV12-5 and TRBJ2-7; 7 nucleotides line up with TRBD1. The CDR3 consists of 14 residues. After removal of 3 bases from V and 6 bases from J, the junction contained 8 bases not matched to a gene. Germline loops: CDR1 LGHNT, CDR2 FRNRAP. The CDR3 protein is CASGLRQGTGEQYF. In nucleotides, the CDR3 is TGTGCTAGTGGTTTAAGACAGGGCACGGGCGAGCAGTACTTC.

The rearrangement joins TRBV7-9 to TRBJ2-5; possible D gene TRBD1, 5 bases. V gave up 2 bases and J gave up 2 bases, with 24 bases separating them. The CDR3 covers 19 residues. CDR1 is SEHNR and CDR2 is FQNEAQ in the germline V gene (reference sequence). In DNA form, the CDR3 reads TGTGCCAGCAGCTTATTTGGCAGGGCTACGGCCCTCCTGCAAGAGACCCAGTACTTC. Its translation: CASSLFGRATALLQETQYF.

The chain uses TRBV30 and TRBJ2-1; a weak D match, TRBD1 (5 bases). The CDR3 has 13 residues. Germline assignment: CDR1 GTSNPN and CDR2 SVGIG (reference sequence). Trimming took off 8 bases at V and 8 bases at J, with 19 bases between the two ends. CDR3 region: CAGAIGHFDEQFF. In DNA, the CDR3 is TGTGCCGGGGCCATAGGACATTTCGATGAGCAGTTCTTC. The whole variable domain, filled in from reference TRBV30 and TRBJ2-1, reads SQTIHQWPATLVQPVGSPLSLECTVEGTSNPNLYWYRQAAGRGLQLLFYSVGIGQISSEVPQNLSASRPQDRQFILSSKKLLLSDSGFYLCAGAIGHFDEQFFGPGTRLTVL.

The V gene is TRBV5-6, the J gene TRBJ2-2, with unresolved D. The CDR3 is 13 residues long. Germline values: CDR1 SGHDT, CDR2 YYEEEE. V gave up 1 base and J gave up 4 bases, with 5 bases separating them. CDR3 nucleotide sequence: TGTGCCAGCAGCTTGCAGGTCACCGGGGAGCTGTTTTTT. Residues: CASSLQVTGELFF.

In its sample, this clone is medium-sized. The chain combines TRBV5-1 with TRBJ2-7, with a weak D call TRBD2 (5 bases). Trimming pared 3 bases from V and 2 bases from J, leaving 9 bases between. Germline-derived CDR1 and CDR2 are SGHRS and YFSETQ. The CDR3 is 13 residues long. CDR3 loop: CASSSGSTYEQYF. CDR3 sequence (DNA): TGCGCCAGCAGCTCGGGATCAACCTACGAGCAGTACTTC.

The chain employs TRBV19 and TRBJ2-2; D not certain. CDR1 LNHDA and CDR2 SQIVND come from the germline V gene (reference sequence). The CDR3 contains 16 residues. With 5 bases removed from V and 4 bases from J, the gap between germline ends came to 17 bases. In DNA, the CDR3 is TGTGCCAGTAGTTCGCCTCCAAGAATGTTCACCGGGGAGCTGTTTTTT. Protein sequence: CASSSPPRMFTGELFF.

CDR3 sequence reads: CASSFSTYGNTIYF. DNA for the CDR3: TGTGCCAGCAGCTTTTCCACTTATGGAAACACCATATATTTT. The gene calls are TRBV13 and TRBJ1-3; no reliable D call. Germline-derived CDR1 and CDR2 are PRHDT and FYEKMQ (reference sequence). The CDR3 totals 14 residues. Trimming stripped 3 bases from V and 3 bases from J, with 9 bases between. The whole variable domain, remainder taken from reference TRBV13 and TRBJ1-3, is AAGVIQSPRHLIKEKRETATLKCYPIPRHDTVYWYQQGPGQDPQFLISFYEKMQSDKGSIPDRFSAQQFSDYHSELNMSSLELGDSALYFCASSFSTYGNTIYFGEGSWLTVV.

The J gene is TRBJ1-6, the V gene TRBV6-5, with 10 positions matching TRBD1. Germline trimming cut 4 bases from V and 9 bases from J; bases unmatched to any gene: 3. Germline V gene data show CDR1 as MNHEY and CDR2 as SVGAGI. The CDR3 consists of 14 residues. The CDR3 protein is CASSSDRGGSPLHF. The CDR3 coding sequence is TGTGCCAGCAGTTCGGACAGGGGGGGTTCACCCCTCCACTTT.

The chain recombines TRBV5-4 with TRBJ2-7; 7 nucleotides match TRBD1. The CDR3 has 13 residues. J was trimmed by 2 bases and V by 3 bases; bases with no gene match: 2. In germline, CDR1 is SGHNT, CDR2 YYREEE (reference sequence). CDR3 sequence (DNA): TGTGCCAGCAGCTCAGGGACAGCCTACGAGCAGTACTTC. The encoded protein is CASSSGTAYEQYF. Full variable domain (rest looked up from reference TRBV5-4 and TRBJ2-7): ETGVTQSPTHLIKTRGQQVTLRCSSQSGHNTVSWYQQALGQGPQFIFQYYREEENGRGNFPPRFSGLQFPNYSSELNVNALELDDSALYLCASSSGTAYEQYFGPGTRLTVT.

CDR3 residues: CASSLASTGVEAFF. The CDR3, as DNA: TGCGCCAGCAGCTTGGCCTCGACAGGGGTTGAAGCTTTCTTT. This chain uses TRBV5-1 with TRBJ1-1; 8 positions agree with TRBD1. The V and J ends lost 0 bases and 7 bases, in that order; junction bases with no gene match: 5. The CDR3 is 14 amino acids. From germline, CDR1 is SGHRS and CDR2 YFSETQ.

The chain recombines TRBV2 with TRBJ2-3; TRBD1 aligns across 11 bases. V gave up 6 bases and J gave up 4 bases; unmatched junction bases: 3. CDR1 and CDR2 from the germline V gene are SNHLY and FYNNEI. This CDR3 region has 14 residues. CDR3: CASRMGQGADTQYF. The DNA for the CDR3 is TGTGCCAGCAGGATGGGACAGGGGGCAGATACGCAGTATTTT.

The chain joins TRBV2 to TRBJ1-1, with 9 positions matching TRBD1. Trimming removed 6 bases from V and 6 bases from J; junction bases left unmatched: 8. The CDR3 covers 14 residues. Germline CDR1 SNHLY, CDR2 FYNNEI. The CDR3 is CASRPGTGSSEAFF. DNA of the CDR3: TGTGCCAGCAGGCCGGGGACAGGGAGTTCTGAAGCTTTCTTT.

The CDR3 is CASSSGTGGTEAFF. In DNA, the CDR3 is TGTGCCAGCTCATCAGGGACAGGGGGGACTGAAGCTTTCTTT. The chain is built from TRBV18 and TRBJ1-1; TRBD1 matches 11 bases. After removal of 5 bases from V and 5 bases from J, the junction contained 4 bases not matched to a gene. The germline gives CDR1 KGHSH, CDR2 LQKENI. The CDR3 has 14 amino acids.

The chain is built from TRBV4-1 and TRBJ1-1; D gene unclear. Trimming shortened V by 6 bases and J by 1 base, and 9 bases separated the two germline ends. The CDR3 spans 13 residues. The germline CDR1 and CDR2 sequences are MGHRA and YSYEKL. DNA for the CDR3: TGCGCCAGCAGTCATACACGGAACACTGAAGCTTTCTTT. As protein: CASSHTRNTEAFF.

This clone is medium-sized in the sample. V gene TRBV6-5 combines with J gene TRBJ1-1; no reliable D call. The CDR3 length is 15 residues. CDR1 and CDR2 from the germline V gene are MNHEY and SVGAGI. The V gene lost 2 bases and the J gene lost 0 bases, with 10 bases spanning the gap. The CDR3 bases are TGTGCCAGCAGTTACATCCAGGCGATGAACACTGAAGCTTTCTTT. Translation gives CASSYIQAMNTEAFF.

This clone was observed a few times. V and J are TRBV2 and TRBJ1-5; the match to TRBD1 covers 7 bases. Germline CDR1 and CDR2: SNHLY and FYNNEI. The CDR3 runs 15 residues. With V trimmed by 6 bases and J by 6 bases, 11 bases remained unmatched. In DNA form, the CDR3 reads TGTGCCAGCAGCCCGGGACAGAACGGAATTCAGCCCCAGCATTTT. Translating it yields CASSPGQNGIQPQHF. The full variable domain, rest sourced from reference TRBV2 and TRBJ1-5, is EPEVTQTPSHQVTQMGQEVILRCVPISNHLYFYWYRQILGQKVEFLVSFYNNEISEKSEIFDDQFSVERPDGSNFTLKIRSTKLEDSAMYFCASSPGQNGIQPQHFGDGTRLSIL.